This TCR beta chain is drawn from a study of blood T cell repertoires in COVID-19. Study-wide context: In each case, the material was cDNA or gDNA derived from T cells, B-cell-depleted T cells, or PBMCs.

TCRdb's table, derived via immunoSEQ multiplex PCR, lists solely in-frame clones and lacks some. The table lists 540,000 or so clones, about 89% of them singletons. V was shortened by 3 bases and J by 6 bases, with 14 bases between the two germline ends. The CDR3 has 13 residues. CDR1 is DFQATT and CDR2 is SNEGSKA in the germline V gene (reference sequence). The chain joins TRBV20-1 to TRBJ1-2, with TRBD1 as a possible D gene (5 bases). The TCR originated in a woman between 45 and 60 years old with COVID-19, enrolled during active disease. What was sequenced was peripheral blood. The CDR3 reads CSASRGSTDGYTF. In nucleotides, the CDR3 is TGCAGTGCTAGTAGGGGAAGTACGGATGGCTACACCTTC.